This entry lists 18 T cell receptor beta chains sequenced from one sample in a study of cytomegalovirus exposure and HLA in healthy donors. This PCR relied on a set of 60 Vbeta primers and 13 Jbeta primers. Only in-frame clones appear in the TCRdb table, and some are missing; sequencing was by immunoSEQ multiplex PCR. The profile shows 160,000 or so clones, 81% of them singletons. Source material: PBMCs. These receptors originate from a young woman in good health and CMV-seropositive.

V and J are TRBV5-1 and TRBJ1-3; 7 positions agree with TRBD1. Per germline, CDR1 SGHRS and CDR2 YFSETQ. The V gene end was trimmed by 0 bases and the J gene end by 4 bases; junction bases not matched to a gene: 1. CDR3 length: 14 amino acids. CDR3 nucleotides: TGCGCCAGCAGCTTGGGGGGACAGGGAAACACCATATATTTT. It translates to CASSLGGQGNTIYF.

J is TRBJ2-3 and V is TRBV6-1; TRBD1 aligns across 8 bases. Germline CDR1 is MNHNS and CDR2 is SASEGT. V was pared by 3 bases and J by 4 bases, with 9 bases of the junction left unmatched. The CDR3 spans 16 residues. The CDR3 DNA is TGTGCCAGCAGTGATGGTACGGGGACAGGCTCAGATACGCAGTATTTT. Protein product: CASSDGTGTGSDTQYF.

The chain carries TRBV30 and TRBJ1-1; 9 positions agree with TRBD1. CDR1 and CDR2 from the germline V gene are GTSNPN and SVGIG (reference sequence). This CDR3 contains 17 residues. The V and J ends lost 0 bases and 4 bases, in that order; junction bases with no gene match: 12. CDR3 sequence (DNA): TGTGCCTGGAGTGTACCCGACAGGGGGTTGAAAGGCACTGAAGCTTTCTTT. Its protein product is CAWSVPDRGLKGTEAFF.

The chain links TRBV9 to TRBJ1-4, with TRBD1 identical over 7 bases. The V segment lost 3 bases and the J segment 7 bases; nucleotides outside the gene matches: 3. The CDR3 has 13 residues. CDR1 SGDLS and CDR2 YYNGEE come from the germline V gene. The CDR3 region is CASSERQGEKLFF. The CDR3 nucleotides are TGTGCCAGCAGCGAGAGACAGGGTGAAAAACTGTTTTTT.

The rearrangement links TRBV10-1 to TRBJ2-3; 7 bases map to TRBD1. The CDR3 spans 18 residues. The germline V gene has CDR1 WNHNN and CDR2 SYGVQD (reference sequence). Unmatched junction bases numbered 22, after V lost 2 bases and J lost 11 bases. CDR3 region: CASSEPLRGGGPTLRQYF. The CDR3 DNA reads TGCGCCAGCAGTGAGCCGCTCCGAGGGGGCGGCCCAACCCTACGGCAGTATTTT.

This chain links TRBV4-1 with TRBJ1-2; D is unclear. The V end lost 4 bases, the J end lost 4 bases, and 19 bases lay between the germline ends. The CDR3 totals 16 residues. Germline V gives CDR1 MGHRA, CDR2 YSYEKL. This CDR3 is CASSPKSRRFGYGYTF. CDR3 DNA sequence: TGCGCCAGCAGCCCGAAAAGTCGTCGGTTCGGCTATGGCTACACCTTC.

V is TRBV18 and J is TRBJ1-5; possibly TRBD1 for D (6 bases). CDR3 length: 16 residues. The V gene lost 4 bases and the J gene lost 5 bases, with 18 bases spanning the gap. Germline CDR1 reads KGHSH; CDR2 reads LQKENI. This CDR3 reads CASSRNRPGAHQPQHF. The CDR3, as DNA: TGTGCCAGCTCACGAAACCGGCCAGGGGCCCATCAGCCCCAGCATTTT.

This clone was counted once. The gene calls are TRBV5-8 and TRBJ2-5, with 9 bases identical to TRBD2. The germline V gene has CDR1 SGHTS and CDR2 YDEGEE. The J segment lost 7 bases and the V segment lost 1 base, leaving 8 bases of the junction unmatched. The CDR3 spans 15 residues. CDR3 in amino acids: CASSLNSGGSGTQYF. Here the CDR3 DNA reads TGTGCCAGCAGCTTGAATAGCGGGGGCTCGGGGACCCAGTACTTC.

This chain links TRBV5-1 with TRBJ2-7; 8 bases map to TRBD1. The CDR3 consists of 15 residues. Germline CDR1 SGHRS, CDR2 YFSETQ. J lost 2 bases, V lost 4 bases, and 8 bases had no gene match. In DNA, the CDR3 is TGCGCCAGCAGCACCGGACCGGGACAGGCCTACGAGCAGTACTTC. This translates into CASSTGPGQAYEQYF.

The chain joins TRBV27 to TRBJ2-3; possible D gene TRBD2, 5 bases. Germline V CDR1 and CDR2: MNHEY, SMNVEV (reference sequence). The CDR3 spans 14 residues. With 5 bases removed from V and 1 base from J, the gap between germline ends came to 10 bases. The CDR3, as DNA: TGTGCCAGCAGTGAGGGCCGGGGCACAGATACGCAGTATTTT. Its protein is CASSEGRGTDTQYF.

This clone appeared a few times. V and J are TRBV7-2 and TRBJ2-4; D is uncertain. The CDR3 covers 12 residues. Germline CDR1 is SGHTA and CDR2 is FQGNSA. Between the trimmed V and J ends, which lost 3 bases and 6 bases, there was a span of 6 bases. CDR3 sequence reads: CASSLAGNIQYF. CDR3 DNA: TGTGCCAGCAGCTTGGCAGGAAACATTCAGTACTTC.

The CDR3: CASSFSSGDYEQYF. For the CDR3, the DNA is TGTGCCAGCAGCTTTTCTAGCGGGGACTACGAGCAGTACTTC. The chain is built from TRBV7-9 and TRBJ2-7, with TRBD2 matching 9 bases. V lost 3 bases to trimming and J lost 3 bases; unmatched junction nucleotides: 3. The germline CDR1 and CDR2 sequences are SEHNR and FQNEAQ (reference sequence). The CDR3 is 14 residues long.

The V and J genes are TRBV11-3 and TRBJ1-1, with D perhaps TRBD1 (5 bases). The V gene's germline CDR1 is SGHNT and CDR2 YENEEA. Trimming pared 2 bases from V and 5 bases from J, leaving 9 bases between. This CDR3 comprises 13 residues. The CDR3 reads CASSLRGETEAFF. The CDR3 DNA reads TGTGCCAGCAGCTTAAGGGGTGAAACTGAAGCTTTCTTT.

The chain links TRBV2 to TRBJ2-5, with 8 bases that match TRBD2. Germline trimming cut 3 bases from V and 1 base from J; bases unmatched to any gene: 4. Germline CDR1 is SNHLY and CDR2 is FYNNEI. The CDR3 spans 15 residues. This CDR3 is CASSEQTSAQETQYF. In DNA, the CDR3 is TGTGCCAGCAGTGAGCAGACTAGCGCCCAAGAGACCCAGTACTTC.

The chain has TRBV2 and TRBJ2-5; unclear D gene. V gave up 11 bases and J gave up 1 base, with 17 bases separating them. Germline values: CDR1 SNHLY, CDR2 FYNNEI. The CDR3 is 14 residues long. This chain's CDR3 is CARSFEAAQETQYF. The CDR3 bases are TGTGCCCGAAGCTTCGAGGCGGCCCAAGAGACCCAGTACTTC. Variable domain in full (rest from reference TRBV2 and TRBJ2-5): EPEVTQTPSHQVTQMGQEVILRCVPISNHLYFYWYRQILGQKVEFLVSFYNNEISEKSEIFDDQFSVERPDGSNFTLKIRSTKLEDSAMYFCARSFEAAQETQYFGPGTRLLVL.

The V gene is TRBV11-2, the J gene TRBJ1-1, with D possibly being TRBD1 (6 bases). The CDR3 sequence is 14 residues long. CDR1 is SGHAT, CDR2 FQNNGV, per germline. Trimming took 3 bases from V and 3 from J, leaving 11 bases between them. The DNA of the CDR3 is TGTGCCAGCAGCTTCACAGGGTTCCACACTGAAGCTTTCTTT. As protein: CASSFTGFHTEAFF.

The V call is TRBV9, the J call TRBJ1-1; possible D gene TRBD1, 5 bases. Germline lookup yields CDR1 SGDLS and CDR2 YYNGEE. CDR3 length: 16 amino acids. Deletions cut 3 bases from V and 1 base from J, with 16 bases between. The CDR3 protein is CASSATIRGRNTEAFF. In nucleotides, the CDR3 is TGTGCCAGCAGCGCGACTATTCGGGGGAGGAACACTGAAGCTTTCTTT.

The chain uses TRBV7-9 and TRBJ2-7, with a possible D match to TRBD1 (5 bases). The V end lost 2 bases, the J end lost 5 bases, and 7 bases lay between the germline ends. Looked up from germline, CDR1 is SEHNR and CDR2 is FQNEAQ (reference sequence). The CDR3 is 12 amino acids. For the CDR3, the DNA is TGTGCCAGCAGCTTACAGGGCAACGAGCAGTACTTC. It is translated as CASSLQGNEQYF.